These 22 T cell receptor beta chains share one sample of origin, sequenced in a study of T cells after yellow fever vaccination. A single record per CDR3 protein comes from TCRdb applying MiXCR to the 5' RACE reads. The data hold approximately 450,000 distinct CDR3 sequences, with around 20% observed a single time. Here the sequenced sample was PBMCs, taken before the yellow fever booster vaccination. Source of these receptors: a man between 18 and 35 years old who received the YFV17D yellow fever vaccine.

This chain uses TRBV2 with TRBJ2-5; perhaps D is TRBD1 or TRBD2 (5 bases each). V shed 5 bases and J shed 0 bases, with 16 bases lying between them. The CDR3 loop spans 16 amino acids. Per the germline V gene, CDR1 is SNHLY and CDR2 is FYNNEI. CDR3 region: CASSQGYGTYQETQYF. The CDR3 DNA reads TGTGCCAGCAGTCAAGGGTACGGGACCTACCAAGAGACCCAGTACTTC.

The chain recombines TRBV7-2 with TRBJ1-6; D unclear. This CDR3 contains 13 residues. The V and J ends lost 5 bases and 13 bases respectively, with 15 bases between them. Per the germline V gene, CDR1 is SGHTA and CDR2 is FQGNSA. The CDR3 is CASSPARPLPLHF. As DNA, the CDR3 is TGTGCCAGCAGCCCAGCCAGGCCCCTGCCCCTCCACTTT.

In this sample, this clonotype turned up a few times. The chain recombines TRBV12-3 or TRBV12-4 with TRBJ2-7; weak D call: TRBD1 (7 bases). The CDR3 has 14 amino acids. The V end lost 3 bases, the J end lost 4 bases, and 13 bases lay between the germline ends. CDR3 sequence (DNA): TGTGCCAGCAGTTTGGGCGGGACAGCTTACGAGCAGTACGTC. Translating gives CASSLGGTAYEQYV.

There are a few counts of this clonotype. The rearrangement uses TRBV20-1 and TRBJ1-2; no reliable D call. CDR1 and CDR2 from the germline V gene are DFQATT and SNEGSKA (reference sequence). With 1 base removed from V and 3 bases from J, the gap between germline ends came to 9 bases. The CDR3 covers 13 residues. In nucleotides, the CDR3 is TGCAGTGCTAGAGGAATCCCCTACTATGGCTACACCTTC. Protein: CSARGIPYYGYTF.

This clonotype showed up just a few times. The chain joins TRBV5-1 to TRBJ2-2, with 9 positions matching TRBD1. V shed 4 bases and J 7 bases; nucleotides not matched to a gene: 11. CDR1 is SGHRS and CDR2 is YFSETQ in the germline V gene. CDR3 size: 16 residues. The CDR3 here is CASSRAGTGQGGELFF. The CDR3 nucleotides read TGCGCCAGCAGCCGAGCCGGGACAGGGCAAGGCGGGGAGCTGTTTTTT.

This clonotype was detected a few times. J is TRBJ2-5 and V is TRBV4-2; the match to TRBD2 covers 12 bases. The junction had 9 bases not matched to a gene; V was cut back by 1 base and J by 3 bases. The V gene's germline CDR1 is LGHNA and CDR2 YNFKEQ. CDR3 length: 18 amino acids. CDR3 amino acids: CASSQGLAGGRGEETQYF. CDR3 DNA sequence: TGTGCCAGCAGCCAAGGCCTAGCGGGGGGGCGTGGGGAAGAGACCCAGTACTTC.

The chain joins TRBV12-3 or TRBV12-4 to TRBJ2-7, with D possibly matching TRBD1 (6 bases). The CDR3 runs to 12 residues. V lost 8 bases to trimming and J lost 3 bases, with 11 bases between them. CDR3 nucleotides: TGTGCCAGCGGGGACACAATCTACGAGCAGTACTTC. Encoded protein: CASGDTIYEQYF.

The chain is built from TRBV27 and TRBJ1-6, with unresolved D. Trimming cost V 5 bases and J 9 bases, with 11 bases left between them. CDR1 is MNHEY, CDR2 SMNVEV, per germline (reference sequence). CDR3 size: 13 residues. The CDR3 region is CASSLSPGSPLHF. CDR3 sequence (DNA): TGTGCCAGCAGTCTCTCCCCTGGTTCACCCCTCCACTTT.

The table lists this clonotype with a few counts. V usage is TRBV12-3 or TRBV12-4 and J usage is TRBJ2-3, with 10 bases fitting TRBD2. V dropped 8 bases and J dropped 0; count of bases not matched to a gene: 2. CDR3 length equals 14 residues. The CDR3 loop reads CASERGGSTDTQYF. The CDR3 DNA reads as TGTGCCAGCGAGCGGGGGGGGAGCACAGATACGCAGTATTTT.

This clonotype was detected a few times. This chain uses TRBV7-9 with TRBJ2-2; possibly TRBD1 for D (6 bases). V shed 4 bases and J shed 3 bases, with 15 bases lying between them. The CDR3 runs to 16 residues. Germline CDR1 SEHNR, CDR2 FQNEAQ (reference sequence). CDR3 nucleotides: TGTGCCAGCAGCTCTTCAGGGGTGCGGGACACCGGGGAGCTGTTTTTT. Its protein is CASSSSGVRDTGELFF. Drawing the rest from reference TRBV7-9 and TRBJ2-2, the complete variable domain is DTGVSQNPRHKITKRGQNVTFRCDPISEHNRLYWYRQTLGQGPEFLTYFQNEAQLEKSRLLSDRFSAERPKGSFSTLEIQRTEQGDSAMYLCASSSSGVRDTGELFFGEGSRLTVL.

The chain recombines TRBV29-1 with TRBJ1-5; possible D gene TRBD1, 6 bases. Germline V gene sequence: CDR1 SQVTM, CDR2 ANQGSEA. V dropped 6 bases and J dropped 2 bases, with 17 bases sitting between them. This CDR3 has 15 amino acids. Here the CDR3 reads CSVLTGSGGNQPQHF. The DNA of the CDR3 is TGCAGCGTATTGACAGGTTCAGGGGGCAATCAGCCCCAGCATTTT.

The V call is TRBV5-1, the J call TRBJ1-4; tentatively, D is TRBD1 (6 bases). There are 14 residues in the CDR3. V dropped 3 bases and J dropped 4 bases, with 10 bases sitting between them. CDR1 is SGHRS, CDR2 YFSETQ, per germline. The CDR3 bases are TGCGCCAGCAGCTCGGGACACAGTAATGAAAAACTGTTTTTT. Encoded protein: CASSSGHSNEKLFF.

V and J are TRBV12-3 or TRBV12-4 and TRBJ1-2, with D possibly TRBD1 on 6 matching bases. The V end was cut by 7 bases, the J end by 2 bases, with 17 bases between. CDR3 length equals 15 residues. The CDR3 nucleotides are TGTGCCAGCATTAGGGCGACAGGAAGAAACTATGGCTACACCTTC. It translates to CASIRATGRNYGYTF.

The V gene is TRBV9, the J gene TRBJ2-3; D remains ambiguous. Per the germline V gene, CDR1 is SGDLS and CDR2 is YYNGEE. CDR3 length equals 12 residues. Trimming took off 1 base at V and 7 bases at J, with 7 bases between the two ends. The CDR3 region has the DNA TGTGCCAGCAGCGTAAATGGGAATACGCAGTATTTT. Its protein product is CASSVNGNTQYF.

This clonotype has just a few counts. The CDR3 spells CAISPGQGTYEQYV. The CDR3 DNA is TGTGCCATCAGTCCGGGACAGGGGACCTACGAGCAGTACGTC. The chain has TRBV10-3 and TRBJ2-7; 10 nucleotides align to TRBD1. J gave up 2 bases and V 5 bases, and 3 bases lay outside the gene matches. Germline loops: CDR1 ENHRY, CDR2 SYGVKD. The length of the CDR3 is 14 residues.

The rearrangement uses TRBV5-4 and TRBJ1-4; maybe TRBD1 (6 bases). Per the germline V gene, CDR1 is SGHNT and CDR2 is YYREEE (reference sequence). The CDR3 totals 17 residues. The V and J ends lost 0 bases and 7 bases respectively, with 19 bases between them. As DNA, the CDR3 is TGTGCCAGCAGCTTGGGGGGGCAGGACAGCCGGGCTGAAAAACTGTTTTTT. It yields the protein CASSLGGQDSRAEKLFF.

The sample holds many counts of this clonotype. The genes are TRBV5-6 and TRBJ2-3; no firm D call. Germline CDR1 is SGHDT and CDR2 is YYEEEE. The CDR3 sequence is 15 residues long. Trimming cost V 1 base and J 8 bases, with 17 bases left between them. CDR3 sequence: CASSLRVSPVATQYF. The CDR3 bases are TGTGCCAGCAGCTTGCGAGTGTCGCCTGTGGCTACGCAGTATTTT. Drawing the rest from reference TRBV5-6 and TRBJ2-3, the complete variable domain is DAGVTQSPTHLIKTRGQQVTLRCSPKSGHDTVSWYQQALGQGPQFIFQYYEEEERQRGNFPDRFSGHQFPNYSSELNVNALLLGDSALYLCASSLRVSPVATQYFGPGTRLTVL.

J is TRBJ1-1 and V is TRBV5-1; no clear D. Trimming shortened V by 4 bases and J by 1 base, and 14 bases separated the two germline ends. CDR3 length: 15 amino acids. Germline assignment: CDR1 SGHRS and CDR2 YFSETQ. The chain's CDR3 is CASSTEASWNTEAFF. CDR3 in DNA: TGCGCCAGCAGCACCGAGGCCTCATGGAACACTGAAGCTTTCTTT.

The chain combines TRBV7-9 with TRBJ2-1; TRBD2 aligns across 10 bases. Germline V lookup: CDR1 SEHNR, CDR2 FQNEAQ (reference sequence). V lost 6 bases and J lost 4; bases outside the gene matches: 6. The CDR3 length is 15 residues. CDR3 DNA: TGTGCCAGCAGAAATAGCGGGGGGTTTTACAATGAGCAGTTCTTC. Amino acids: CASRNSGGFYNEQFF.

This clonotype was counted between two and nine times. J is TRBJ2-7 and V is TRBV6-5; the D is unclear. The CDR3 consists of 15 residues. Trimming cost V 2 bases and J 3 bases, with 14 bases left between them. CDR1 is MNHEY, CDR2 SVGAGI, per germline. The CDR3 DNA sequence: TGTGCCAGCAGTTACGCAGCCAGGTCCGGCTACGAGCAGTACTTC. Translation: CASSYAARSGYEQYF.

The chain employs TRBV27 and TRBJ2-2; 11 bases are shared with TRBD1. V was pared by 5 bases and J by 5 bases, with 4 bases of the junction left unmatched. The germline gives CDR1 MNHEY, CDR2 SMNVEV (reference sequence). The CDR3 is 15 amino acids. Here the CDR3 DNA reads TGTGCCAGCAGTGCTGGGACAGGGGGGACCGGGGAGCTGTTTTTT. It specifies CASSAGTGGTGELFF.

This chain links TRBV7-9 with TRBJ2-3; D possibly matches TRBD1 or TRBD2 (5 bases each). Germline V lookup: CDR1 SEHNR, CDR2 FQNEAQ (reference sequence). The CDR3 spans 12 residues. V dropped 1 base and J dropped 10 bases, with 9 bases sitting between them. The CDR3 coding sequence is TGTGCCAGCAGCTTAGGTACGGGGCCGCAGTATTTT. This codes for CASSLGTGPQYF.